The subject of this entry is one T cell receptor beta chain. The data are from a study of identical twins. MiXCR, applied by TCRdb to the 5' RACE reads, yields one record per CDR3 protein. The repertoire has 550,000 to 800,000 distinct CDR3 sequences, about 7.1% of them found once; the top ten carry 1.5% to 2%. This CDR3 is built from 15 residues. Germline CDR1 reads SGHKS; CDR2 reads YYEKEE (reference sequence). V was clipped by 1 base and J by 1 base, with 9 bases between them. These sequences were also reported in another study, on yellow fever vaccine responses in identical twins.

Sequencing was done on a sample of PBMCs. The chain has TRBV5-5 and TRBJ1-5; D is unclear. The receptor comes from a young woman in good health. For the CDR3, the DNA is TGTGCCAGCAGCTTGAAAGGTTGGAGCAATCAGCCCCAGCATTTT. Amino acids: CASSLKGWSNQPQHF.